This entry lists 19 T cell receptor beta chains sequenced from one sample in a study of monozygotic twins with inflammatory bowel disease. From its re-call of the 5' RACE reads, TCRdb lists each CDR3 protein once, without DNA. This repertoire includes around 140,000 distinct CDR3 sequences. Sequenced input: blood. The source of these receptors is a human donor with ulcerative colitis or Crohn's disease, or a healthy co-twin of an affected twin (not recorded which).

The chain recombines TRBV29-1 with TRBJ1-2. This CDR3 contains 16 residues. The germline V gene encodes CDR1 SQVTM and CDR2 ANQGSEA. CDR3 residues: CSVEDPRETTNYGYTF.

The rearrangement uses TRBV20-1 and TRBJ2-1; with no DNA, the TCRdb D assignment of TRBD2 cannot be verified. The CDR3 has 17 amino acids. Germline V gene data show CDR1 as DFQATT and CDR2 as SNEGSKA (reference sequence). Here the CDR3 reads CSATDWTSGSSWNEQFF.

V gene TRBV20-1 combines with J gene TRBJ2-1; TCRdb designates TRBD1, a call that cannot be tested without DNA. The CDR3 totals 11 residues. Per germline, CDR1 DFQATT and CDR2 SNEGSKA (reference sequence). This CDR3 reads CSARAGTQEFF.

The rearrangement links TRBV15 to TRBJ2-6. The CDR3 extends over 15 amino acids. The V gene's germline CDR1 is LNHNV and CDR2 YYDKDF (reference sequence). The CDR3 here is CATSRENSGANVLIF.

The chain links TRBV6-5 to TRBJ2-7. The CDR3 is 15 residues long. CDR1 MNHEY and CDR2 SVGAGI come from the germline V gene. The CDR3 sequence: CASSYSTDSSYEQYF.

This rearrangement joins TRBV29-1 to TRBJ2-5; lacking DNA, the TRBD1 call made by TCRdb goes unchecked. The CDR3 totals 13 residues. Germline V gene lookup returns CDR1 SQVTM and CDR2 ANQGSEA. The CDR3 reads CSFYRDYKETQYF.

The chain is built from TRBV20-1 and TRBJ2-1; there is no DNA to check the TCRdb D call of TRBD2. This CDR3 spans 15 amino acids. Germline assignment: CDR1 DFQATT and CDR2 SNEGSKA (reference sequence). CDR3 sequence: CSAGGRAGGYNEQFF.

The chain combines TRBV20-1 with TRBJ2-7. Germline CDR1 and CDR2: DFQATT and SNEGSKA (reference sequence). This CDR3 has 13 residues. The CDR3 region is CSAREKINYEQYF.

The J gene is TRBJ1-1, the V gene TRBV7-2; without DNA, the TCRdb call of TRBD1 cannot be checked. The length of the CDR3 is 13 residues. In germline, CDR1 is SGHTA, CDR2 FQGNSA. CDR3 residues: CASSEQEITEAFF.

The CDR3 region is CSTHGGRHGYTF. The chain uses TRBV29-1 and TRBJ1-2; no DNA is available, so the TRBD1 call from TCRdb remains unchecked. Germline CDR1 reads SQVTM; CDR2 reads ANQGSEA. The length of the CDR3 is 12 residues.

V gene TRBV19 combines with J gene TRBJ1-1; TCRdb proposes TRBD1, but this gene call is untestable without DNA. The CDR3 extends over 15 amino acids. The germline V gene encodes CDR1 LNHDA and CDR2 SQIVND (reference sequence). The CDR3 is CASSGYPDRNTEAFF.

V usage is TRBV7-2 and J usage is TRBJ1-6; the TCRdb D gene call, TRBD1, has no DNA to confirm it. Germline V CDR1 and CDR2: SGHTA, FQGNSA. The CDR3 has 13 residues. This chain's CDR3 is CASSPPTDSPLHF.

The chain recombines TRBV7-2 with TRBJ1-5; there is no DNA to check the TCRdb D call of TRBD1. This CDR3 is built from 15 residues. Germline CDR1 is SGHTA and CDR2 is FQGNSA. This CDR3 is CASSLVGGSNQPQHF. The full variable domain, rest sourced from reference TRBV7-2 and TRBJ1-5, is GAGVSQSPSNKVTEKGKDVELRCDPISGHTALYWYRQSLGQGLEFLIYFQGNSAPDKSGLPSDRFSAERTGGSVSTLTIQRTQQEDSAVYLCASSLVGGSNQPQHFGDGTRLSIL.

The J gene is TRBJ2-1, the V gene TRBV4-2; TCRdb outputs TRBD2, but without DNA this stays unchecked. The CDR3 extends over 16 amino acids. Germline assignment: CDR1 LGHNA and CDR2 YNFKEQ. The CDR3 is CASSQATSGDYNEQFF.

V and J are TRBV9 and TRBJ2-1; the TRBD1 assignment by TCRdb is unverifiable without DNA. There are 16 residues in the CDR3. CDR1 and CDR2 (germline): SGDLS, YYNGEE. CDR3 residues: CASSVVRDSSYNEQFF.

The V call is TRBV5-1, the J call TRBJ2-3; TCRdb indicates TRBD1, and absent DNA this call remains unverified. The CDR3 has 15 amino acids. The germline V gene encodes CDR1 SGHRS and CDR2 YFSETQ. The CDR3 sequence is CASSLDRGFTDTQYF.

V and J are TRBV2 and TRBJ1-5; TCRdb's D call, TRBD1, is unchecked because there is no DNA. The CDR3 length is 14 residues. Germline loops: CDR1 SNHLY, CDR2 FYNNEI. The CDR3 is CASRSYRGNQPQHF. Variable domain in full (rest from reference TRBV2 and TRBJ1-5): EPEVTQTPSHQVTQMGQEVILRCVPISNHLYFYWYRQILGQKVEFLVSFYNNEISEKSEIFDDQFSVERPDGSNFTLKIRSTKLEDSAMYFCASRSYRGNQPQHFGDGTRLSIL.

V usage is TRBV11-2 and J usage is TRBJ2-6. Per the germline V gene, CDR1 is SGHAT and CDR2 is FQNNGV. The CDR3 runs 16 residues. The CDR3 protein is CASSARSLAGANVLTF.

The V gene is TRBV6-6, the J gene TRBJ1-1. The CDR3 extends over 14 amino acids. Germline V lookup: CDR1 MNHNY, CDR2 SVGAGI (reference sequence). CDR3: CASSYSVRDTEAFF.